A single sample gave rise to the 23 T cell receptor beta chains below, sequenced in a study of cytomegalovirus exposure and HLA in healthy donors (dated by TCRdb to 2017 to 2019). Receptor libraries were prepared by the immunoSEQ multiplex PCR assay. For the multiplex PCR, a mixture combining 60 forward primers for TCR Vbeta segments and 13 reverse primers for TCR Jbeta segments was used. Imported from immuneACCESS, the table was reduced by TCRdb to in-frame sequences with V and J called. These copies leave out some clones; in studies compared against another copy, an unresolved V gene accounts for under half, and the cause of the remainder is not known. This sample gives around 68,000 clones in total; around 74% of them show up just once. The ten largest account for nearly 7.5% of the sample. Sequenced input: PBMCs. The source is a woman aged 25 to 45 in good health and CMV-seropositive.

The rearrangement joins TRBV28 to TRBJ2-2; D is possibly TRBD1 (6 bases). The CDR3 loop spans 16 amino acids. The germline V gene has CDR1 MDHEN and CDR2 SYDVKM. V was shortened by 6 bases and J by 6 bases, with 20 bases between the two germline ends. The CDR3 here is CASRNNQGFRAGELFF. The DNA for the CDR3 is TGTGCCAGCAGAAACAATCAGGGGTTTAGGGCCGGGGAGCTGTTTTTT.

V usage is TRBV7-9 and J usage is TRBJ2-1; D ambiguous. V was shortened by 0 bases and J by 8 bases, with 8 bases between the two germline ends. Per germline, CDR1 SEHNR and CDR2 FQNEAQ (reference sequence). CDR3 length: 13 residues. The CDR3 sequence: CASSLAYVDEQFF. CDR3 sequence (DNA): TGTGCCAGCAGCTTAGCGTATGTCGATGAGCAGTTCTTC. Looking up the rest from reference TRBV7-9 and TRBJ2-1 gives the full variable domain: DTGVSQNPRHKITKRGQNVTFRCDPISEHNRLYWYRQTLGQGPEFLTYFQNEAQLEKSRLLSDRFSAERPKGSFSTLEIQRTEQGDSAMYLCASSLAYVDEQFFGPGTRLTVL.

The chain recombines TRBV5-4 with TRBJ1-2, with D unclear. The CDR3 contains 12 residues. Per germline, CDR1 SGHNT and CDR2 YYREEE (reference sequence). The V and J ends lost 0 bases and 8 bases respectively, with 8 bases between them. In DNA form, the CDR3 reads TGTGCCAGCAGCTTGGGGCATGGCGGCTACACCTTC. Protein sequence: CASSLGHGGYTF.

The rearrangement uses TRBV9 and TRBJ1-2; unclear D gene. This CDR3 region has 13 residues. The germline V and J ends were trimmed by 0 bases and 8 bases, with 11 bases remaining between them. The V gene's germline CDR1 is SGDLS and CDR2 YYNGEE. The CDR3 reads CASSVAAGWGYTF. CDR3 nucleotides: TGTGCCAGCAGCGTAGCTGCGGGGTGGGGCTACACCTTC.

The sample holds a few counts of this clone. The V and J genes are TRBV7-8 and TRBJ2-1; 13 bases are a match to TRBD2. Trimming at V came to 1 base and at J to 5 bases, leaving 8 bases not matched to a gene. The CDR3 has 18 amino acids. CDR1 and CDR2 from the germline V gene are SGHVS and FQNEAQ. The CDR3 DNA reads TGTGCCAGCAGCTTAGTCCGAGGGACTAGCGGGACCCACAATGAGCAGTTCTTC. Its translation is CASSLVRGTSGTHNEQFF.

This clone was observed a few times. The chain recombines TRBV7-2 with TRBJ2-1, with 7 nucleotides matching TRBD2. Germline lookup yields CDR1 SGHTA and CDR2 FQGNSA. CDR3 size: 15 residues. V shed 1 base, J shed 3 bases, and the junction held 3 bases outside the gene matches. CDR3 protein: CASSLVASGYNEQFF. CDR3 coding DNA: TGTGCCAGCAGCTTAGTGGCTAGCGGCTACAATGAGCAGTTCTTC.

The chain has TRBV7-2 and TRBJ1-3; maybe TRBD1 (6 bases). The CDR3 is 14 amino acids. The germline V and J ends were trimmed by 5 bases and 5 bases, with 13 bases remaining between them. CDR1 and CDR2 (germline): SGHTA, FQGNSA. The DNA for the CDR3 is TGTGCCAGCAGCCCCGGGGACACCCGAAACACCATATATTTT. This gives the protein CASSPGDTRNTIYF.

The genes are TRBV7-2 and TRBJ2-2; D possibly corresponds to TRBD2 (6 bases). Germline assignment: CDR1 SGHTA and CDR2 FQGNSA. The CDR3 length is 15 residues. V lost 4 bases and J 3 bases, leaving 12 bases between the germline ends. CDR3 nucleotide sequence: TGTGCCAGCAGCTGGTCCAGACTAGACACCGGGGAGCTGTTTTTT. It codes for CASSWSRLDTGELFF.

The V call is TRBV6-5, the J call TRBJ2-1; 12 bases align to TRBD2. CDR1 is MNHEY, CDR2 SVGAGI, per germline. This CDR3 region has 16 residues. Germline trimming cut 3 bases from V and 9 bases from J; bases unmatched to any gene: 9. The CDR3 is CASSYETSGSIGEQFF. CDR3 coding DNA: TGTGCCAGCAGTTATGAGACTAGCGGGAGTATTGGTGAGCAGTTCTTC.

The gene calls are TRBV5-8 and TRBJ2-5, with D perhaps matching TRBD2 (6 bases). The CDR3 sequence is 15 residues long. Germline CDR1 and CDR2: SGHTS and YDEGEE. V lost 2 bases to trimming and J lost 1 base, with 12 bases between them. The chain's CDR3 is CASSLGGRTQETQYF. The CDR3 DNA reads as TGTGCCAGCAGCTTAGGAGGGCGGACCCAAGAGACCCAGTACTTC.

In its sample, this clone was seen a few times. V and J are TRBV6-5 and TRBJ2-1, with D possibly matching TRBD1 (6 bases). This CDR3 is 13 amino acids long. Germline CDR1 reads MNHEY; CDR2 reads SVGAGI. Trimming stripped 9 bases from V and 4 bases from J, with 13 bases between. This CDR3 reads CASRRQEYNEQFF. The DNA for the CDR3 is TGTGCCAGTCGGCGACAGGAGTACAATGAGCAGTTCTTC.

The chain recombines TRBV11-3 with TRBJ2-7; 7 bases agree with TRBD2. From germline, CDR1 is SGHNT and CDR2 YENEEA. The CDR3 length is 16 residues. V dropped 7 bases and J dropped 0; count of bases not matched to a gene: 12. Written as DNA, the CDR3 is TGTGCCAGCAACCAAGCACTTCGGGAGGTCTCCTACGAGCAGTACTTC. Encoded protein: CASNQALREVSYEQYF.

The chain recombines TRBV5-4 with TRBJ1-1; 9 bases match TRBD1. The CDR3 consists of 14 residues. J lost 4 bases, V lost 4 bases, and 5 bases had no gene match. CDR1 SGHNT and CDR2 YYREEE come from the germline V gene (reference sequence). This CDR3 is CASSPTGGATEAFF. CDR3 nucleotides: TGTGCCAGCAGCCCGACAGGGGGTGCCACTGAAGCTTTCTTT.

The chain has TRBV6-1 and TRBJ2-7, with 7 bases fitting TRBD2. The J segment lost 4 bases and the V segment lost 1 base, leaving 7 bases of the junction unmatched. There are 15 residues in the CDR3. In germline, CDR1 is MNHNS, CDR2 SASEGT. As DNA, the CDR3 is TGTGCCAGCAGTGAAGGTGGCGGGAGACCATACGAGCAGTACTTC. Protein product: CASSEGGGRPYEQYF.

The chain joins TRBV6-5 to TRBJ1-2, with 9 positions matching TRBD1. Looked up from germline, CDR1 is MNHEY and CDR2 is SVGAGI. This CDR3 has 15 amino acids. V shed 0 bases, J shed 5 bases, and the junction held 4 bases outside the gene matches. The CDR3 loop reads CASSYSIQGAYGYTF. In nucleotides, the CDR3 is TGTGCCAGCAGTTACTCGATACAGGGGGCTTATGGCTACACCTTC.

The chain links TRBV27 to TRBJ1-1, with 8 positions matching TRBD1. V lost 6 bases to trimming and J lost 1 base; unmatched junction nucleotides: 7. The CDR3 runs 15 residues. In germline, CDR1 is MNHEY, CDR2 SMNVEV (reference sequence). The CDR3 nucleotides read TGTGCCAGCAGGATTATCACAGGGGGGAACACTGAAGCTTTCTTT. Its protein is CASRIITGGNTEAFF.

This clone appeared a single time. The chain carries TRBV6-5 and TRBJ1-6; 7 positions match TRBD1. V was pared by 4 bases and J by 9 bases, with 6 bases of the junction left unmatched. This CDR3 is 14 amino acids long. Germline loops: CDR1 MNHEY, CDR2 SVGAGI. The CDR3 bases are TGTGCCAGCAGTTCTACCGGGACAGTTTCACCCCTCCACTTT. This codes for CASSSTGTVSPLHF.

V usage is TRBV15 and J usage is TRBJ2-5, with 8 positions matching TRBD1. V lost 5 bases and J lost 4; bases outside the gene matches: 9. The germline V gene has CDR1 LNHNV and CDR2 YYDKDF (reference sequence). CDR3 length equals 15 residues. CDR3 in DNA: TGTGCCACCAGCCCGGGGGACAGGCGATCAGAGACCCAGTACTTC. Protein sequence: CATSPGDRRSETQYF. Looking up the rest from reference TRBV15 and TRBJ2-5 gives the full variable domain: DAMVIQNPRYQVTQFGKPVTLSCSQTLNHNVMYWYQQKSSQAPKLLFHYYDKDFNNEADTPDNFQSRRPNTSFCFLDIRSPGLGDTAMYLCATSPGDRRSETQYFGPGTRLLVL.

V gene TRBV7-3 combines with J gene TRBJ2-5, with D maybe TRBD1 (5 bases). The V and J ends lost 0 bases and 5 bases respectively, with 7 bases between them. This CDR3 spans 13 amino acids. The germline V gene has CDR1 SGHTA and CDR2 FQGTGA. CDR3 bases: TGTGCCAGCAGCTTAACAGGGGCGGAGACCCAGTACTTC. It encodes CASSLTGAETQYF.

The chain recombines TRBV23-1 with TRBJ2-3, with 12 bases aligning to TRBD2. TRBV23-1 is assigned to the ORF class and has an uncertain function. This CDR3 is built from 20 residues. The V segment lost 11 bases and the J segment 1 base; nucleotides outside the gene matches: 22. The DNA of the CDR3 is TGCGCCCGGTCGGCCACCTCCCTGCTAGCGGGAGGGGGGGGCACAGATACGCAGTATTTT. It specifies CARSATSLLAGGGGTDTQYF.

The CDR3 loop is CASSPSDRPISYEQYF. The CDR3 nucleotides are TGTGCCAGCAGCCCGTCGGACAGGCCAATATCCTACGAGCAGTACTTC. The chain is built from TRBV13 and TRBJ2-7, with 7 bases identical to TRBD1. CDR1 is PRHDT, CDR2 FYEKMQ, per germline (reference sequence). This CDR3 spans 16 amino acids. Trimming cost V 5 bases and J 1 base; bases outside gene matches: 11.

This chain joins TRBV27 and TRBJ2-7; 7 nucleotides align to TRBD1. V trimming: 2 bases; J trimming: 3 bases; junction bases outside the gene matches: 4. The CDR3 extends over 14 amino acids. Looked up from germline, CDR1 is MNHEY and CDR2 is SMNVEV (reference sequence). CDR3 in amino acids: CASSLGRQGYEQYF. CDR3 nucleotide sequence: TGTGCCAGCAGTTTAGGACGACAGGGCTACGAGCAGTACTTC.

V gene TRBV29-1 combines with J gene TRBJ1-1; 8 bases align to TRBD1. The CDR3 is made up of 15 amino acids. V lost 1 base to trimming and J lost 2 bases; unmatched junction nucleotides: 6. Germline-derived CDR1 and CDR2 are SQVTM and ANQGSEA. CDR3 region: CSVEGRGPANTEAFF. The CDR3 bases are TGCAGCGTTGAAGGCAGGGGGCCAGCCAACACTGAAGCTTTCTTT.